Sequencing of this T cell receptor beta chain was carried out in a study of shared clonotypes between healthy human individuals. Study-level findings and limits: Across subsets, estimated richness was generally greater for naive than for memory populations.

A note on this clone: Its specificity is not known.

V lost 0 bases to trimming and J lost 5 bases; unmatched junction nucleotides: 11. The CDR3 extends over 18 amino acids. Looked up from germline, CDR1 is SGHVS and CDR2 is FQNEAQ. Authors' data handling: ImmunoSEQ output held junction-only sequences without quality scores, so filtering differed. Here immunoSEQ multiplex PCR was the method, and the copy in TCRdb shows in-frame clones only, minus some. The DNA was the basis for D and trimming; V, J and clone size are from that table. This sample yields millions of clones, of which 85% to 95% are seen a single time; approximately 0.13% belongs to the top ten.

The sample comprised naive CD4+ T cells sorted from blood. Subset denoted: CD45RA+ positively selected. The sequence was obtained from a man between 18 and 29 years old in good health. V gene TRBV7-8 combines with J gene TRBJ2-1, with 9 bases that match TRBD2. CDR3 amino acids: CASSLAYLRGGKDNEQFF. CDR3 in DNA: TGTGCCAGCAGCTTAGCCTACTTGCGGGGGGGAAAAGACAATGAGCAGTTCTTC.